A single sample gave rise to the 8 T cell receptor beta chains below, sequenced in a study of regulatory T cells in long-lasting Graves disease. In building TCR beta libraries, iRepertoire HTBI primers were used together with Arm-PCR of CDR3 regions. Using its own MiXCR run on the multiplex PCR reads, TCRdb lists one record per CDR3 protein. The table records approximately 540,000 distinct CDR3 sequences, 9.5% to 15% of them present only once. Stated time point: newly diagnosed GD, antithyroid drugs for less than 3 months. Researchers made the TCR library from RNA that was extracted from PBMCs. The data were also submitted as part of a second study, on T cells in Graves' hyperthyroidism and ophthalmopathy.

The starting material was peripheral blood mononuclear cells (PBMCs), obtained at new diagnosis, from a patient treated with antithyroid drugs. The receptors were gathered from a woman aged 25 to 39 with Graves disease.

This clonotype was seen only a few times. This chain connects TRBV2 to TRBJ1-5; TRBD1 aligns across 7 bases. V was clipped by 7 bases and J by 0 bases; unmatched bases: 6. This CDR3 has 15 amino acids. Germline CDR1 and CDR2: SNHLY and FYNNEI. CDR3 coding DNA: TGTGCCAGCAACAAGGGACAGTCTAGCAATCAGCCCCAGCATTTT. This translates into CASNKGQSSNQPQHF.

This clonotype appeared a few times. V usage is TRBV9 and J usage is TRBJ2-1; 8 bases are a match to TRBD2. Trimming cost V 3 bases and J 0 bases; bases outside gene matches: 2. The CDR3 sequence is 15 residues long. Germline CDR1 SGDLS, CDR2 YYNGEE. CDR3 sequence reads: CASSATSDSYNEQFF. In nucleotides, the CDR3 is TGTGCCAGCAGCGCGACTAGCGACTCCTACAATGAGCAGTTCTTC.

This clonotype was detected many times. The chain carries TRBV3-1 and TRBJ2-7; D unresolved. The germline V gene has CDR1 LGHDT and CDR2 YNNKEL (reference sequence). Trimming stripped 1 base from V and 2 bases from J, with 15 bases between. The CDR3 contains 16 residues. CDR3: CASSQVWGSTTYEQYF. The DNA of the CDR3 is TGTGCCAGCAGCCAAGTGTGGGGTTCGACCACCTACGAGCAGTACTTC.

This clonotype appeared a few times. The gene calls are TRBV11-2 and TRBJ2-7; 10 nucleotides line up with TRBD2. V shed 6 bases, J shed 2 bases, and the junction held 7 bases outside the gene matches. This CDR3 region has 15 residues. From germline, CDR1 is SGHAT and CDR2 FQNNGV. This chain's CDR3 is CASSSIAGGAYEQYF. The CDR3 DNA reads TGTGCCAGCAGTTCTATAGCGGGAGGCGCCTACGAGCAGTACTTC.

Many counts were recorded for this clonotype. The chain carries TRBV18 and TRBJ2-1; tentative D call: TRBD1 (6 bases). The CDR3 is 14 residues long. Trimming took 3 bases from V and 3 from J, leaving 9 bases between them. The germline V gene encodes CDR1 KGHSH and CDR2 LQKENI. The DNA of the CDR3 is TGTGCCAGCTCACCCCAACAGGGCTACAATGAGCAGTTCTTC. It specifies CASSPQQGYNEQFF.

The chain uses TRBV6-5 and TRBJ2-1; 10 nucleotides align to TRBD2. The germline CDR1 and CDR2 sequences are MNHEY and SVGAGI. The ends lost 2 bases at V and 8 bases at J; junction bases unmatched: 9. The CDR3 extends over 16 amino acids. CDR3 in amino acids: CASSYGSGRAKDEQFF. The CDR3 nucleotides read TGTGCCAGCAGTTACGGGAGCGGGAGGGCCAAGGATGAGCAGTTCTTC.

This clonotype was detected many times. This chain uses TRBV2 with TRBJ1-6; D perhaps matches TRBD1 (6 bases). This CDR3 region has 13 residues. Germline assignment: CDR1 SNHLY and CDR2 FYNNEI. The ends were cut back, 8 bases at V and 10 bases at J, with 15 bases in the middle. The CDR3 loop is CASGRQGLSPLHF. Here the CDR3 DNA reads TGTGCCAGCGGGCGGCAGGGGCTGTCACCCCTCCACTTT.

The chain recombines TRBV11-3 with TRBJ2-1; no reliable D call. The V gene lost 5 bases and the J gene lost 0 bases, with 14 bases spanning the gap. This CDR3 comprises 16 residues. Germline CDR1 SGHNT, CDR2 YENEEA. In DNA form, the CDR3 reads TGTGCCAGCAGCCGAAGGGCATCCGACTCCTACAATGAGCAGTTCTTC. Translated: CASSRRASDSYNEQFF.